This is a list of T cell receptor beta chains from one sample in a study of shared clonotypes between healthy human individuals. Using immunoSEQ multiplex PCR, the repertoire was profiled, and TCRdb retains in-frame clones only, with some absent. In the table there are 450,000 to 500,000 clones, around 73% of which are singletons. Sample: PBMCs. These receptors all stem from a woman between 40 and 55 years old in good health. Some clones in this sample may be carry-over from other donors' samples. CDR3s include the opening cysteine and the closing phenylalanine or tryptophan. D genes are given only for firm matches. Clone size, where shown, is once, few, many, or a class for clones that have expanded.

V gene: TRBV5-1; clone size: -; D gene: -; J gene: TRBJ2-7; CDR3 DNA: TGCGCCAGCAGCTTGGATGGGGGTGTCCAGCAGTACTTC; CDR3 protein: CASSLDGGVQQYF
V gene: TRBV6-6; clone size: -; D gene: -; J gene: TRBJ1-5; CDR3 DNA: TGTGCCAGCAGTCGCGGGACCTATCAGCCCCAGCATTTT; CDR3 protein: CASSRGTYQPQHF
V gene: TRBV6-5; clone size: once; D gene: -; J gene: TRBJ2-2; CDR3 DNA: TGTGCCAGCAAAAGCGGTGCGAACACCGGGGAGCTGTTTTTT; CDR3 protein: CASKSGANTGELFF
V gene: TRBV7-9; clone size: -; D gene: TRBD2; J gene: TRBJ2-3; CDR3 DNA: TGTGCCAGCAGCAATATAGCGGGAGTGGCAGATACGCAGTATTTT; CDR3 protein: CASSNIAGVADTQYF
V gene: TRBV7-2; clone size: -; D gene: -; J gene: TRBJ2-1; CDR3 DNA: TGTGCCAGCAGCGCGGGGGCTAGCGAGTACAATGAGCAGTTCTTC; CDR3 protein: CASSAGASEYNEQFF
V gene: TRBV2; clone size: -; D gene: -; J gene: TRBJ2-7; CDR3 DNA: TGTGCCAGCAGCTTAATGGGGACCGATCTCGCAAATGGGCAGTACTTC; CDR3 protein: CASSLMGTDLANGQYF
V gene: TRBV9; clone size: -; D gene: -; J gene: TRBJ2-3; CDR3 DNA: TGTGCCAGCAGCGTAGCTCATGTTGCCGGAGATACGCAGTATTTT; CDR3 protein: CASSVAHVAGDTQYF
V gene: TRBV28; clone size: -; D gene: -; J gene: TRBJ2-7; CDR3 DNA: TGTGCCAGCAGCGGGGTCAACGGGGGGCCCTCCTACGAGCAGTACTTC; CDR3 protein: CASSGVNGGPSYEQYF
V gene: TRBV7-9; clone size: -; D gene: TRBD1; J gene: TRBJ1-5; CDR3 DNA: TGTGCCAGCAGCTTACTAGGGGGCCCCAATCAGCCCCAGCATTTT; CDR3 protein: CASSLLGGPNQPQHF
V gene: TRBV28; clone size: -; D gene: TRBD1; J gene: TRBJ1-4; CDR3 DNA: TGTGCCAGCAGTTCTCAGGGGGGCAGGACTAATGAAAAACTGTTTTTT; CDR3 protein: CASSSQGGRTNEKLFF
V gene: TRBV29-1; clone size: -; D gene: -; J gene: TRBJ1-2; CDR3 DNA: TGCAGCGTGAAGGATGGCTACACCTTC; CDR3 protein: CSVKDGYTF
V gene: TRBV5-6; clone size: -; D gene: TRBD2; J gene: TRBJ2-7; CDR3 DNA: TGTGCCAGCAGCTTCGGACTAGCAGACTACGAGCAGTACTTC; CDR3 protein: CASSFGLADYEQYF
V gene: TRBV14; clone size: -; D gene: -; J gene: TRBJ2-7; CDR3 DNA: TGTGCCAGCAGCCAAGACACTACCTTTTTGCAGTACTTC; CDR3 protein: CASSQDTTFLQYF
V gene: TRBV28; clone size: -; D gene: -; J gene: TRBJ1-2; CDR3 DNA: TGTGCCAGCAGTGGCTCCATACGAACAGGGCCGGGTGGCTACACCTTC; CDR3 protein: CASSGSIRTGPGGYTF
V gene: TRBV30; clone size: -; D gene: -; J gene: TRBJ2-5; CDR3 DNA: TGTGCCTGGAGTGACCTTACCGGGAAAAACCAAGAGACCCAGTACTTC; CDR3 protein: CAWSDLTGKNQETQYF
V gene: TRBV6-1; clone size: -; D gene: TRBD2; J gene: TRBJ2-1; CDR3 DNA: TGTGCCAGCAGAGTACTAGCGGGAGGGCCGAACGAGCAGTTCTTC; CDR3 protein: CASRVLAGGPNEQFF
V gene: TRBV18; clone size: -; D gene: -; J gene: TRBJ2-2; CDR3 DNA: TGTGCCAGCTCACCACGTGCGTGGTCGGGAAACACCGGGGAGCTGTTTTTT; CDR3 protein: CASSPRAWSGNTGELFF
V gene: TRBV11-3; clone size: -; D gene: TRBD1; J gene: TRBJ2-1; CDR3 DNA: TGTGCCAGCAGCTTGTCCGGGACAGTAAACAATGAGCAGTTCTTC; CDR3 protein: CASSLSGTVNNEQFF
V gene: TRBV19; clone size: -; D gene: -; J gene: TRBJ1-5; CDR3 DNA: TGTGCCAGTAGTATGTGGCGGCAGGGTGTCCAGCCCCAGCATTTT; CDR3 protein: CASSMWRQGVQPQHF
V gene: TRBV28; clone size: -; D gene: TRBD2; J gene: TRBJ2-1; CDR3 DNA: TGTGCCAGCAAAATAACCGGGACTAGCGGGAGTAATGAGCAGTTCTTC; CDR3 protein: CASKITGTSGSNEQFF
V gene: TRBV7-2; clone size: few; D gene: TRBD2; J gene: TRBJ2-7; CDR3 DNA: TGTGCCAGCAGCTCCGCTCCGTGGGGACTAGCGGGATACGAGCAGTACTTC; CDR3 protein: CASSSAPWGLAGYEQYF
V gene: TRBV12-5; clone size: -; D gene: -; J gene: TRBJ2-7; CDR3 DNA: TGTGCTAGTGCCTGGGGGCGGAACGAGCAGTACTTC; CDR3 protein: CASAWGRNEQYF
V gene: TRBV7-6; clone size: -; D gene: -; J gene: TRBJ2-1; CDR3 DNA: TGTGCCAGCAGCTTAGGGGGGGTAAACCCCTACAATGAGCAGTTCTTC; CDR3 protein: CASSLGGVNPYNEQFF
V gene: TRBV7-2; clone size: -; D gene: -; J gene: TRBJ1-2; CDR3 DNA: TGTGCCAGCAGCTTAGGCGGGGCTTGGGGCTACACCTTC; CDR3 protein: CASSLGGAWGYTF
V gene: TRBV9; clone size: -; D gene: TRBD2; J gene: TRBJ2-3; CDR3 DNA: TGTGCCAGCAGCCCGTACGAAGGCGGGAGGAGGACAGATACGCAGTATTTT; CDR3 protein: CASSPYEGGRRTDTQYF
V gene: TRBV7-3; clone size: -; D gene: TRBD2; J gene: TRBJ2-6; CDR3 DNA: TGTGCCAGCAGCCCCGTTCATCTGGGACTAGCGGACCACTCTGGGGCCAACGTCCTGACTTTC; CDR3 protein: CASSPVHLGLADHSGANVLTF
V gene: TRBV5-4; clone size: few; D gene: TRBD1; J gene: TRBJ2-5; CDR3 DNA: TGTGCCAGCAGATCTAGACAGGGGCAAGAGACCCAGTACTTC; CDR3 protein: CASRSRQGQETQYF
V gene: TRBV7-9; clone size: -; D gene: TRBD1; J gene: TRBJ2-3; CDR3 DNA: TGTGCCAGCAGCCCAGGACAGGGCGGCACAGATACGCAGTATTTT; CDR3 protein: CASSPGQGGTDTQYF
V gene: TRBV7-9; clone size: -; D gene: -; J gene: TRBJ2-2; CDR3 DNA: TGTGCCAGCAGCCCACTAGTCTGGGAGCTGTTTTTT; CDR3 protein: CASSPLVWELFF
V gene: TRBV6-4; clone size: -; D gene: TRBD2; J gene: TRBJ2-2; CDR3 DNA: TGTGCCAGCAGGGGAGGACTAGCGGGAACCAACACCGGGGAGCTGTTTTTT; CDR3 protein: CASRGGLAGTNTGELFF
V gene: TRBV2; clone size: -; D gene: TRBD2; J gene: TRBJ2-1; CDR3 DNA: TGTGCCAGCAGGAGACTAGCGCTAGGCTACAATGAGCAGTTCTTC; CDR3 protein: CASRRLALGYNEQFF
V gene: TRBV7-9; clone size: many; D gene: -; J gene: TRBJ1-3; CDR3 DNA: TGTGCCAGCAGCTTTAGCGGGGAGCTCATATATTTT; CDR3 protein: CASSFSGELIYF
V gene: TRBV19; clone size: few; D gene: TRBD2; J gene: TRBJ2-1; CDR3 DNA: TGTGCCAGTAAGATCAGCGGGAGGGTAGCGGAGCAGTTCTTC; CDR3 protein: CASKISGRVAEQFF
V gene: TRBV5-1; clone size: -; D gene: -; J gene: TRBJ2-7; CDR3 DNA: TGCGCCAGCAGCTTAGGGGGAGCAGACTACGAGCAGTACTTC; CDR3 protein: CASSLGGADYEQYF
V gene: TRBV5-4; clone size: -; D gene: -; J gene: TRBJ1-1; CDR3 DNA: TGTGCCAGCAGTCGCGAATATGTGGCTGAAGCTTTCTTT; CDR3 protein: CASSREYVAEAFF
V gene: TRBV7-9; clone size: -; D gene: -; J gene: TRBJ2-5; CDR3 DNA: TGTGCCAGCAGCTTGGGCCGTAGGGAGACCCAGTACTTC; CDR3 protein: CASSLGRRETQYF
V gene: TRBV6-4; clone size: few; D gene: -; J gene: TRBJ2-6; CDR3 DNA: TGTGCCAGCAGTGACCCCCTAGCAGACGGGGCCAACGTCCTGACTTTC; CDR3 protein: CASSDPLADGANVLTF
V gene: TRBV5-1; clone size: once; D gene: -; J gene: TRBJ2-7; CDR3 DNA: TGCGCCAGCAGCAGCGGAAGGGTCCAAACCCGGGGCCACGAGCAGTACTTC; CDR3 protein: CASSSGRVQTRGHEQYF
V gene: TRBV5-1; clone size: once; D gene: TRBD1; J gene: TRBJ2-1; CDR3 DNA: TGCGCCAGCGCTGAAGGAGACAGGGGGATATACAATGAGCAGTTCTTC; CDR3 protein: CASAEGDRGIYNEQFF
V gene: TRBV15; clone size: many; D gene: -; J gene: TRBJ1-5; CDR3 DNA: TGTGCCACCAGCAGAGGGGGGGCAGGGGATCAGCCCCAGCATTTT; CDR3 protein: CATSRGGAGDQPQHF